This TCR beta chain emerged from a study of cytomegalovirus exposure and HLA in healthy donors. Findings and limits, study-wide: A subsequent analysis found that TCR clusters from the first cohort also tended to co-occur in the approximately 120 validation repertoires, with 90% to 95% of cluster scores above 0. It was reported that the classifier diagnosed cytomegalovirus status with high specificity and sensitivity in both the original and validation cohorts. Cytomegalovirus-associated status was assigned to roughly 160 TCR beta chains.

The assay was immunoSEQ multiplex PCR, and TCRdb's table has in-frame clones only and misses some. Counted here are around 230,000 clones, approximately 84% occurring once; the ten biggest clones make up around 1.2%. Concerning this clone: Its antigen remains unknown.

Among the roughly 120 subjects of the validation cohort, separate from the roughly 700-subject first cohort, were the donors. Germline V gene sequence: CDR1 SGHAT, CDR2 FQNNGV. The V gene lost 1 base and the J gene lost 6 bases, with 22 bases spanning the gap. This CDR3 region has 17 residues. Sequences were obtained from PBMCs. The sequence derives from a woman younger than 45 in good health and CMV-seropositive. The chain joins TRBV11-2 to TRBJ2-7; D perhaps matches TRBD1 (5 bases). The CDR3 DNA reads TGTGCCAGCAGCTTAGGCCCCCTGGGCAGGGTCGTGGGCGAGCAGTACTTC. Protein product: CASSLGPLGRVVGEQYF.